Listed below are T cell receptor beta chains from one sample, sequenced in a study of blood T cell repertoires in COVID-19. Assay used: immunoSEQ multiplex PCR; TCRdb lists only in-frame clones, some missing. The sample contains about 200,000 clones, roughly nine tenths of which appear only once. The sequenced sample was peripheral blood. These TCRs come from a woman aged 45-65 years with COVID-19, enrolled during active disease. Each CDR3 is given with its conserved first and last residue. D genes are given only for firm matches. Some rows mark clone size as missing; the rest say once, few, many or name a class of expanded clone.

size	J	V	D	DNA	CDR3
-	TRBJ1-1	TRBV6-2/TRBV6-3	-	TGTGCCAGCAGTCAGACAGCAAAGAACACTGAAGCTTTCTTT	CASSQTAKNTEAFF
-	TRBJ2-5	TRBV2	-	TGTGCCAGCAGTAAGGGTCGGGGAGAGACCCAGTACTTC	CASSKGRGETQYF
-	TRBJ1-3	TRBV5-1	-	TGCGCCAGCCGGGGAAACACCATATATTTT	CASRGNTIYF
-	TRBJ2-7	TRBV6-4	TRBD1	TGTGCCAGCAGTGAGGGACAGGGTACCGAGCAGTACTTC	CASSEGQGTEQYF
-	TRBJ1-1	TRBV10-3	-	TGTGCCATCAGCAACACGAACACTGAAGCTTTCTTT	CAISNTNTEAFF
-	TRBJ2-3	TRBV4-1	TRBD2	TGCGCCAGCAGCCAAGACGTAGCGGGGGGACACACAGATACGCAGTATTTT	CASSQDVAGGHTDTQYF
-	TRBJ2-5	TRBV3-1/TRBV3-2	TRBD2	TGTGCCAGCAGCTTTGGGACTAGCAAAGAGACCCAGTACTTC	CASSFGTSKETQYF
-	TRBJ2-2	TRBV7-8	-	TGTGCCAGCAGCTCAACCAGTACCGGGGAGCTGTTTTTT	CASSSTSTGELFF
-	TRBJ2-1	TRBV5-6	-	TGTGCCAGCAGCTCTTTCAATGAGCAGTTCTTC	CASSSFNEQFF
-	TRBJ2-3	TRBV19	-	TGTGCCAGTAGTTTGCAGGGGCCCTCTACTAGCACAGATACGCAGTATTTT	CASSLQGPSTSTDTQYF
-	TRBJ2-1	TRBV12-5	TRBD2	TGTGCTAGTGGTTTGGGCGCGGGACTAGCGGGGCGGAATGAGCAGTTCTTC	CASGLGAGLAGRNEQFF
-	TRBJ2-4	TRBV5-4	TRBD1	TGTGCCAGCGGACAGGGGGCCAAAAACATTCAGTACTTC	CASGQGAKNIQYF
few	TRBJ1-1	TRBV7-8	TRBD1	TGTGCCAGCGGGCGGACAGGGAGGGGCATGAACACTGAAGCTTTCTTT	CASGRTGRGMNTEAFF
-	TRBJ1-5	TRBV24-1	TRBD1	TGTGCCACCAGTGCTCATTCCGGGACAGATAATCAGCCCCAGCATTTT	CATSAHSGTDNQPQHF
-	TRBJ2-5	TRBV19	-	TGTGCCAGTAGTGGGGACTACCAAGAGACCCAGTACTTC	CASSGDYQETQYF
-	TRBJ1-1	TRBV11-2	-	TGTGCCAGCAGCTTCCCCGGGAACACTGAAGCTTTCTTT	CASSFPGNTEAFF
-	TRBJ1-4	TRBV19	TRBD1	TGTGCCAGTAGTACAGGGGGCAGCGGACGAAAACTGTTTTTT	CASSTGGSGRKLFF
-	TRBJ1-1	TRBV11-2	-	TGTGCCAGCAGCTTCAAGAGGAACACTGAAGCTTTCTTT	CASSFKRNTEAFF
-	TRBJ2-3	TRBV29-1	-	TGCAGCGTTGATCAAGGGGTCTTTAACTCGGATACGCAGTATTTT	CSVDQGVFNSDTQYF
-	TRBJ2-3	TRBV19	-	TGTGCCAGTAGTATAGGGGCGGGGTCTCCCGGGGATACGCAGTATTTT	CASSIGAGSPGDTQYF
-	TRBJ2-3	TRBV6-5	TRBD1	TGTGCCAGCAGAGTACAGGGGCGCGATACGCAGTATTTT	CASRVQGRDTQYF
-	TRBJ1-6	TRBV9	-	TGTGCCAGCAGCGTAAATCCCACCACAGGGAACTCACCCCTCCACTTT	CASSVNPTTGNSPLHF
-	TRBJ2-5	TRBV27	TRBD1	TGTGCCAGCAGCCTCAGGACAGGTCCGGAGACCCAGTACTTC	CASSLRTGPETQYF
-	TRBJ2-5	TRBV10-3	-	TGTGCCATCAGCGCAGACTACCAAGAGACCCAGTACTTC	CAISADYQETQYF
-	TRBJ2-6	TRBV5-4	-	TGTGCCAGCAGCTGGCCCCTCAGGGGAAGTGGGGCCAACGTCCTGACTTTC	CASSWPLRGSGANVLTF
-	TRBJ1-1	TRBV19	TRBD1	TGTGCCAGTAGTCCGACAGGGGCGCCTGAAGCTTTCTTT	CASSPTGAPEAFF
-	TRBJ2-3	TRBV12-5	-	TGTGCTAGTGGTCCCCCCGTCGGGATAGATACGCAGTATTTT	CASGPPVGIDTQYF
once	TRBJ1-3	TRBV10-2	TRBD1	TGCGCCAGCAGTGGGGACAGGGGGTCGAGGAACACCATATATTTT	CASSGDRGSRNTIYF
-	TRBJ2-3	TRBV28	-	TGTGCCAGCGGGCCCTTCTCTACGCAGTATTTT	CASGPFSTQYF
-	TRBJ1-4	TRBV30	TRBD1	TGTGCCTGGAGCCGTACAGGGGGTAATGAAAAACTGTTTTTT	CAWSRTGGNEKLFF
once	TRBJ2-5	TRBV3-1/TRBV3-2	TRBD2	TGTGCCAGCAGCCAAGTAGGTCGGGGGGGCCAAGAGACCCAGTACTTC	CASSQVGRGGQETQYF
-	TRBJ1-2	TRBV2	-	TGTGCCAGCAGTGAATACGGGGGGAACTATGGCTACACCTTC	CASSEYGGNYGYTF
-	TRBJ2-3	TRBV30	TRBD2	TGTGCCTGGAGGGTAGCGGGGGGGCAGGATACGCAGTATTTT	CAWRVAGGQDTQYF
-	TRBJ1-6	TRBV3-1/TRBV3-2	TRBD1	TGTGCCAGCAGCGACAGGGAAAATTCACCCCTCCACTTT	CASSDRENSPLHF
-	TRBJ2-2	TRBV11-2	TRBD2	TGTGCCAGCGGGAGAGGGCGGGGGGGCCCCGCCGGGGAGCTGTTTTTT	CASGRGRGGPAGELFF
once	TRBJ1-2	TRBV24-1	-	TGTGCCACCAGTGATGGCAGATTGAGGGGCTACACCTTC	CATSDGRLRGYTF
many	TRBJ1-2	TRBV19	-	TGTGCCAGTAGCGGATCCTACGGGGGCTACACCTTC	CASSGSYGGYTF
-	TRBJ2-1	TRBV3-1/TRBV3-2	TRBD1	TGTGCCAGCAGCCAAGATAAACAGGGGTTCAATGAGCAGTTCTTC	CASSQDKQGFNEQFF
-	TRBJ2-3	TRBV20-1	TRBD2	TGCAGTGCTAGTCCGGGGGGGTTTGTTGGATCAGATACGCAGTATTTT	CSASPGGFVGSDTQYF
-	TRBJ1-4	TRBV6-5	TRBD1	TGTGCCAGCAGGGGACAGGGTTTTGAAAAACTGTTTTTT	CASRGQGFEKLFF